These 26 T cell receptor beta chains share one sample of origin, sequenced in a study of cytomegalovirus exposure and HLA in healthy donors. Researchers ran the PCR with 60 Vbeta and 13 Jbeta primers. Sequencing used immunoSEQ multiplex PCR; TCRdb keeps in-frame clones, though not all of them. The sample includes under 150,000 clones, 70% to 75% seen only once; the top ten take over 1%. What was sequenced was PBMCs. The receptor set was obtained from a woman aged 40 to 50 in good health and CMV-seronegative.

V usage is TRBV6-1 and J usage is TRBJ1-5; weak D call: TRBD1 (6 bases). Germline CDR1 MNHNS, CDR2 SASEGT. Trimming took 5 bases from V and 9 from J, leaving 14 bases between them. The CDR3 is 13 residues long. CDR3 sequence (DNA): TGTGCCAGCAGTTTATCACAGGGTCTGCCCCAGCATTTT. It encodes CASSLSQGLPQHF.

This chain links TRBV5-4 with TRBJ2-5; 11 bases map to TRBD2. The CDR3 contains 16 residues. V dropped 1 base and J dropped 4; count of bases not matched to a gene: 6. Germline assignment: CDR1 SGHNT and CDR2 YYREEE (reference sequence). CDR3 region: CASSLSIAGGLETQYF. The CDR3 bases are TGTGCCAGCAGCTTGTCGATAGCGGGGGGGCTAGAGACCCAGTACTTC. The full variable domain, with the rest looked up from reference TRBV5-4 and TRBJ2-5, is ETGVTQSPTHLIKTRGQQVTLRCSSQSGHNTVSWYQQALGQGPQFIFQYYREEENGRGNFPPRFSGLQFPNYSSELNVNALELDDSALYLCASSLSIAGGLETQYFGPGTRLLVL.

The CDR3 coding sequence is TGTGCCAGCAGCCGGACAGGGCCGGGGGATCAGCCCCAGCATTTT. This gives the protein CASSRTGPGDQPQHF. This sequence joins TRBV5-5 and TRBJ1-5; 8 bases agree with TRBD1. This CDR3 is 15 amino acids long. J was trimmed by 5 bases and V by 4 bases; bases with no gene match: 8. Per the germline V gene, CDR1 is SGHKS and CDR2 is YYEKEE (reference sequence).

The chain recombines TRBV7-9 with TRBJ2-3, with D unclear. Per the germline V gene, CDR1 is SEHNR and CDR2 is FQNEAQ (reference sequence). This CDR3 is built from 14 residues. Trimming took 5 bases from V and 1 from J, leaving 10 bases between them. The CDR3 nucleotides read TGTGCCAGCAGCGGCTCCCACCGCACAGATACGCAGTATTTT. This sequence encodes CASSGSHRTDTQYF.

This clone is a singleton in its sample. CDR3 coding DNA: TGTGCCAGTAGTAGGAGACAGGGGGCTAGGAGCACCGGGGAGCTGTTTTTT. Its protein product is CASSRRQGARSTGELFF. The chain links TRBV19 to TRBJ2-2; TRBD1 agrees at 10 bases. Germline V gene data show CDR1 as LNHDA and CDR2 as SQIVND (reference sequence). The V and J ends lost 4 bases and 4 bases, in that order; junction bases with no gene match: 9. CDR3 size: 17 residues.

In nucleotides, the CDR3 is TGTGCCAGCAGTACAGGGGCAGATACGCAGTATTTT. This encodes CASSTGADTQYF. The chain recombines TRBV7-9 with TRBJ2-3, with 7 bases fitting TRBD1. Germline values: CDR1 SEHNR, CDR2 FQNEAQ (reference sequence). J gave up 4 bases and V 6 bases, and 1 base lay outside the gene matches. The CDR3 loop spans 12 amino acids.

Of note for this clone: Mismatch with germline at one junction end may stem from a read error. The chain employs TRBV7-7 and TRBJ2-5; D may be TRBD2 (6 bases). The CDR3 sequence is 14 residues long. CDR1 is SSHAT, CDR2 FNYEAQ, per germline (reference sequence). This chain's CDR3 is CASSLVGGSETQYF. In nucleotides, the CDR3 is TGTGCTAGCAGCTTAGTTGGGGGGTCAGAGACCCAGTACTTC.

The rearrangement uses TRBV28 and TRBJ2-5, with TRBD1 as a possible D gene (5 bases). In germline, CDR1 is MDHEN, CDR2 SYDVKM. The V end lost 1 base, the J end lost 4 bases, and 10 bases lay between the germline ends. The CDR3 is made up of 14 amino acids. CDR3 DNA: TGTGCCAGCAGTTTATACGGCCAGGGAGAGACCCAGTACTTC. Amino acid sequence: CASSLYGQGETQYF.

This chain joins TRBV4-2 and TRBJ2-7; D is perhaps TRBD1 (7 bases). The germline V gene has CDR1 LGHNA and CDR2 YNFKEQ. V lost 4 bases and J 6 bases, leaving 19 bases between the germline ends. The CDR3 length is 15 residues. The CDR3 sequence: CASSPEWRGLSEQYV. CDR3 DNA sequence: TGTGCCAGCAGCCCCGAGTGGAGGGGGCTCTCCGAGCAGTACGTC.

The rearrangement uses TRBV5-6 and TRBJ1-2; 8 bases map to TRBD1. With 0 bases clipped from V and 6 bases from J, the junction kept 1 base outside the gene matches. This CDR3 is built from 13 residues. Germline V gene data show CDR1 as SGHDT and CDR2 as YYEEEE. CDR3 sequence (DNA): TGTGCCAGCAGCTTGGTACAGGGGGATGGCTACACCTTC. It yields the protein CASSLVQGDGYTF.

The chain couples TRBV7-2 to TRBJ2-2; D is undetermined. Trimming removed 5 bases at V and 1 base at J, with 5 bases between. The CDR3 extends over 13 amino acids. Per germline, CDR1 SGHTA and CDR2 FQGNSA. CDR3 protein: CASSTGNTGELFF. CDR3 sequence (DNA): TGTGCCAGCAGCACCGGGAACACCGGGGAGCTGTTTTTT.

This rearrangement joins TRBV5-1 to TRBJ2-1; weak D call: TRBD2 (6 bases). The CDR3 has 14 residues. Trimming left V 6 bases short and J 2 bases short, with 12 bases between. Germline assignment: CDR1 SGHRS and CDR2 YFSETQ. The CDR3 protein is CASTVAGTYNEQFF. The CDR3 DNA reads as TGCGCCAGCACGGTGGCGGGGACCTACAATGAGCAGTTCTTC.

V is TRBV25-1 and J is TRBJ2-2; D remains unclear. Trimming left V 6 bases short and J 7 bases short, with 9 bases between. The germline V gene encodes CDR1 MGHDK and CDR2 SYGVNS. The CDR3 length is 12 residues. The CDR3 loop is CASSALIGELFF. The CDR3 DNA reads TGTGCCAGCAGCGCGTTAATCGGGGAGCTGTTTTTT.

The chain combines TRBV27 with TRBJ1-1; tentative D call: TRBD1 (6 bases). The CDR3 is 11 residues long. The V gene lost 5 bases and the J gene lost 5 bases, with 6 bases spanning the gap. CDR1 and CDR2 from the germline V gene are MNHEY and SMNVEV (reference sequence). The CDR3 loop is CASSQGTEAFF. The CDR3 bases are TGTGCCAGCAGTCAGGGGACTGAAGCTTTCTTT.

Remarks on this clone: Germline is not matched at one junction end, which may reflect a read error. The genes are TRBV7-9 and TRBJ2-7; TRBD2 matches 9 bases. From germline, CDR1 is SEHNR and CDR2 FQNEAQ (reference sequence). There are 18 residues in the CDR3. CDR3 amino acids: CSSSFLEGQKREAYEQYF. DNA of the CDR3: TGTTCCAGCAGCTTTCTGGAGGGTCAAAAGCGGGAGGCTTACGAGCAGTACTTC.

The chain uses TRBV5-1 and TRBJ1-3; the match to TRBD1 covers 10 bases. Per germline, CDR1 SGHRS and CDR2 YFSETQ. The CDR3 consists of 18 residues. The V segment lost 4 bases and the J segment 0 bases; nucleotides outside the gene matches: 10. In DNA, the CDR3 is TGCGCCAGCAGCCCGTGGACAGGGGGTCGATACTCTGGAAACACCATATATTTT. This translates into CASSPWTGGRYSGNTIYF.

The gene calls are TRBV9 and TRBJ1-4; the D gene is possibly TRBD1 (5 bases). Trimming removed 7 bases at V and 3 bases at J, with 10 bases between. The CDR3 spans 13 residues. Germline V gives CDR1 SGDLS, CDR2 YYNGEE. Here the CDR3 DNA reads TGTGCCAGCCGAAGGGGCCCTAATGAAAAACTGTTTTTT. It yields the protein CASRRGPNEKLFF.

The J gene is TRBJ2-1, the V gene TRBV14; possible D gene TRBD2, 6 bases. V was trimmed by 3 bases and J by 8 bases, leaving 17 bases between them. CDR3 length: 15 residues. Germline V CDR1 and CDR2: SGHDN, FVKESK. CDR3 residues: CASSQALTSIDEQFF. DNA of the CDR3: TGTGCCAGCAGCCAGGCCTTAACTAGCATCGATGAGCAGTTCTTC.

V gene TRBV18 combines with J gene TRBJ2-3, with D possibly being TRBD1 (7 bases). Germline CDR1 KGHSH, CDR2 LQKENI. The CDR3 contains 15 residues. With 3 bases removed from V and 3 bases from J, the gap between germline ends came to 13 bases. CDR3 sequence reads: CASSPPTGRTDTQYF. As DNA, the CDR3 is TGTGCCAGCTCACCTCCGACAGGGAGGACAGATACGCAGTATTTT.

The chain has TRBV7-9 and TRBJ1-4; tentative D call: TRBD1 (6 bases). Germline CDR1 is SEHNR and CDR2 is FQNEAQ (reference sequence). This CDR3 spans 15 amino acids. The V and J ends lost 3 bases and 5 bases respectively, with 13 bases between them. This chain's CDR3 is CASSFYRVGNEKLFF. The CDR3 DNA follows: TGTGCCAGCAGCTTTTACAGGGTTGGAAATGAAAAACTGTTTTTT.

The genes are TRBV11-2 and TRBJ1-2; possible D gene TRBD1, 6 bases. V was shortened by 5 bases and J by 4 bases, with 17 bases between the two germline ends. Germline V gene data show CDR1 as SGHAT and CDR2 as FQNNGV. The length of the CDR3 is 15 residues. CDR3 DNA: TGTGCCAGCAGCCCCCACCGGGGGGCCGGCTATGGCTACACCTTC. This gives the protein CASSPHRGAGYGYTF.

The J gene is TRBJ1-1, the V gene TRBV6-1, with D tentatively TRBD1 (5 bases). This CDR3 has 13 residues. Germline V gives CDR1 MNHNS, CDR2 SASEGT. V dropped 6 bases and J dropped 4 bases, with 12 bases sitting between them. CDR3 in amino acids: CASRRQQATEAFF. In DNA form, the CDR3 reads TGTGCCAGCAGGAGACAGCAGGCCACTGAAGCTTTCTTT.

This chain uses TRBV4-2 with TRBJ1-2, with TRBD1 matching over 7 bases. Germline CDR1 LGHNA, CDR2 YNFKEQ. The length of the CDR3 is 15 residues. V was clipped by 0 bases and J by 5 bases; unmatched bases: 6. CDR3 region: CASSQDKGAMYGYTF. DNA for the CDR3: TGTGCCAGCAGCCAAGACAAGGGGGCGATGTATGGCTACACCTTC.

The sample holds one count of this clone. The chain joins TRBV5-4 to TRBJ2-3, with 8 nucleotides matching TRBD1. From germline, CDR1 is SGHNT and CDR2 YYREEE (reference sequence). Trimming cost V 4 bases and J 4 bases; bases outside gene matches: 8. The length of the CDR3 is 15 residues. The CDR3 sequence: CASSQRTGMADTQYF. Written as DNA, the CDR3 is TGTGCCAGCAGCCAGAGGACAGGGATGGCAGATACGCAGTATTTT.

This clone showed up just a few times. The V gene is TRBV6-1, the J gene TRBJ1-6, with D perhaps TRBD1 (5 bases). Per germline, CDR1 MNHNS and CDR2 SASEGT. The CDR3 has 15 amino acids. With 4 bases removed from V and 5 bases from J, the gap between germline ends came to 12 bases. For the CDR3, the DNA is TGTGCCAGCAGTGGGCGGACACAAAATAATTCACCCCTCCACTTT. As protein: CASSGRTQNNSPLHF.

This CDR3 reads CASSSQVGTEAFF. The DNA of the CDR3 is TGTGCCAGCAGCTCACAGGTGGGCACTGAAGCTTTCTTT. V and J are TRBV7-3 and TRBJ1-1; a possible D gene is TRBD1 (5 bases). V gave up 4 bases and J gave up 4 bases, with 10 bases separating them. Germline V lookup: CDR1 SGHTA, CDR2 FQGTGA. This CDR3 region has 13 residues.